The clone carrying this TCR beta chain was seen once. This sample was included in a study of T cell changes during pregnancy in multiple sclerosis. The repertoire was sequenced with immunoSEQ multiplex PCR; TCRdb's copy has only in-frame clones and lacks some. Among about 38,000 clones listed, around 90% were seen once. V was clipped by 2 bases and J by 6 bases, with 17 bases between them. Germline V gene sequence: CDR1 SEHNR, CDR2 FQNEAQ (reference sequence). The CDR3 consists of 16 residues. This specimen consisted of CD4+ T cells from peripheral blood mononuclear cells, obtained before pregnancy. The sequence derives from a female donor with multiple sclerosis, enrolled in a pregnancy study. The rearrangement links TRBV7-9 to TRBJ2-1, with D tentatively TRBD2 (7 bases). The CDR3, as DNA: TGTGCCAGCAGCTTAAGACTTGGCGGGGGCTTCAATGAGCAGTTCTTC. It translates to CASSLRLGGGFNEQFF.